The subject of this entry is one TCR beta chain. The antigen remains unidentified. This sample stems from a study of shared clonotypes between healthy human individuals. Notes on the study in general: Shared clonotypes across all four donors exceeded non-shared ones in generation probability.

The table came from immunoSEQ multiplex PCR; TCRdb's copy has only in-frame clones and leaves some out. The data contain 2 million to 2.5 million clones, 90% to 95% of them singletons. Germline V gives CDR1 MNHEY, CDR2 SMNVEV (reference sequence). The CDR3 runs to 15 residues. J gave up 2 bases and V 4 bases, and 3 bases lay outside the gene matches. The source of this sequence is a man aged 18 to 29 in good health. Some clones in this sample may be carry-over from other donors' samples. This chain joins TRBV27 and TRBJ2-5, with 11 bases that match TRBD2. The source material was naive CD4+ T cells from PBMCs. The subset: CD45RA+ positively selected. The DNA for the CDR3 is TGTGCCAGCAGTTCTCCTAGCGGGGGGCAAGAGACCCAGTACTTC. Its translation is CASSSPSGGQETQYF.